Below are 17 T cell receptor beta chains sequenced from a single sample in a study of T cell responses to AZD1222 COVID-19 vaccine. Repertoires were generated with immunoSEQ multiplex PCR, while TCRdb's copy carries only in-frame clones and drops some. The table has 140,000 to 150,000 clones, about 81% seen once; the top ten hold 3.5% to 5%. This material consisted of peripheral blood, taken on day 0 of MenACWY control vaccination. These receptors all stem from an adult in good health.

The J gene is TRBJ1-2, the V gene TRBV28; D remains unclear. Trimming left V 6 bases short and J 4 bases short, with 24 bases between. The CDR3 spans 17 residues. The V gene's germline CDR1 is MDHEN and CDR2 SYDVKM. The CDR3 is CASSLLAGGVVFYGYTF. For the CDR3, the DNA is TGTGCCAGCAGCCTCTTAGCGGGCGGGGTGGTTTTCTATGGCTACACCTTC.

Here the CDR3 DNA reads TGTGCCAGCTTCCGACTAGCGGGGGGCCTGGACAATGAGCAGTTCTTC. Translation: CASFRLAGGLDNEQFF. J is TRBJ2-1 and V is TRBV18; 13 nucleotides align to TRBD2. Germline V gene data show CDR1 as KGHSH and CDR2 as LQKENI. Trimming removed 7 bases from V and 5 bases from J; junction bases left unmatched: 8. There are 16 residues in the CDR3.

The genes are TRBV2 and TRBJ1-3; 9 bases are a match to TRBD1. The ends lost 6 bases at V and 4 bases at J; junction bases unmatched: 7. CDR3 length equals 15 residues. CDR1 SNHLY and CDR2 FYNNEI come from the germline V gene. CDR3 coding DNA: TGTGCCAGCAGGACAGGGGGTCCACCAGGAAACACCATATATTTT. It is translated as CASRTGGPPGNTIYF. The full variable domain, its missing parts supplied by reference TRBV2 and TRBJ1-3, is EPEVTQTPSHQVTQMGQEVILRCVPISNHLYFYWYRQILGQKVEFLVSFYNNEISEKSEIFDDQFSVERPDGSNFTLKIRSTKLEDSAMYFCASRTGGPPGNTIYFGEGSWLTVV.

This clone was counted between two and nine times. Germline is not matched at one junction end, which may reflect a read error. V and J are TRBV2 and TRBJ1-6, with 7 bases lining up with TRBD1. The CDR3 is 16 residues long. Germline V CDR1 and CDR2: SNHLY, FYNNEI. CDR3 sequence: CASSGTEISYSSPLHF. CDR3 nucleotides: TGTGCCAGCTCCGGGACAGAAATTTCCTATAGTTCACCCCTCCACTTT.

This clone was detected a few times. The chain combines TRBV11-2 with TRBJ2-7; weak D call: TRBD1 (5 bases). Trimming took off 1 base at V and 3 bases at J, with 13 bases between the two ends. CDR3 size: 15 residues. Germline-derived CDR1 and CDR2 are SGHAT and FQNNGV. The CDR3 DNA is TGTGCCAGCAGCTTAGCAGGGAAGAACGGCTACGAGCAGTACTTC. This codes for CASSLAGKNGYEQYF.

The chain carries TRBV28 and TRBJ1-5; 8 bases agree with TRBD1. V trimming: 6 bases; J trimming: 2 bases; junction bases outside the gene matches: 6. Germline V gene data show CDR1 as MDHEN and CDR2 as SYDVKM. The CDR3 length is 15 residues. CDR3 bases: TGTGCCAGCAGGACTCAGGGACAGGGCAATCAGCCCCAGCATTTT. Translated, it gives CASRTQGQGNQPQHF.

The V and J genes are TRBV19 and TRBJ1-1, with D maybe TRBD1 (6 bases). The germline V gene has CDR1 LNHDA and CDR2 SQIVND (reference sequence). Trimming removed 4 bases at V and 11 bases at J, with 20 bases between. The CDR3 runs 14 residues. The CDR3 region has the DNA TGTGCCAGTAGTACCCCCCGGGACACCCTGCGGGCTTTCTTT. Translated, it gives CASSTPRDTLRAFF.

The chain joins TRBV28 to TRBJ1-5; 10 bases agree with TRBD1. The CDR3 has 15 amino acids. V shed 6 bases and J 4 bases; nucleotides not matched to a gene: 6. Germline-derived CDR1 and CDR2 are MDHEN and SYDVKM. CDR3 sequence: CASRPPGQGNQPQHF. The DNA of the CDR3 is TGTGCCAGCAGACCTCCGGGACAGGGGAATCAGCCCCAGCATTTT.

V and J are TRBV19 and TRBJ2-1; 9 nucleotides line up with TRBD1. The CDR3 extends over 15 amino acids. From germline, CDR1 is LNHDA and CDR2 SQIVND (reference sequence). J was trimmed by 5 bases and V by 3 bases; bases with no gene match: 5. As DNA, the CDR3 is TGTGCCAGTAGTATTTTCGGGACAGGGAACAATGAGCAGTTCTTC. Its translation: CASSIFGTGNNEQFF.

This chain joins TRBV7-9 and TRBJ1-2, with D unresolved. The germline CDR1 and CDR2 sequences are SEHNR and FQNEAQ (reference sequence). Between the trimmed V and J ends, which lost 5 bases and 4 bases, there was a span of 11 bases. The CDR3 consists of 13 residues. The CDR3: CASSQARPYGYTF. CDR3 coding DNA: TGTGCCAGCAGCCAAGCTCGCCCCTATGGCTACACCTTC.

This clone was counted only a few times. This sequence joins TRBV3-1 (or the pseudogene TRBV3-2) and TRBJ2-7; 10 positions agree with TRBD2. The CDR3 length is 18 residues. Per germline, CDR1 LGHDT and CDR2 YNNKEL (reference sequence). J gave up 2 bases and V 4 bases, and 14 bases lay outside the gene matches. The CDR3 DNA reads TGTGCCAGCAGCCGAAACCTGGCTAGCGGGGGCTCAGCCTACGAGCAGTACTTC. The encoded protein is CASSRNLASGGSAYEQYF.

The chain is built from TRBV30 and TRBJ1-5; unclear D gene. CDR1 GTSNPN and CDR2 SVGIG come from the germline V gene (reference sequence). Trimming left V 5 bases short and J 5 bases short, with 13 bases between. The length of the CDR3 is 13 residues. Written as DNA, the CDR3 is TGTGCCTGGCAACAGAATAGGGATCAGCCCCAGCATTTT. Residues: CAWQQNRDQPQHF.

The V gene is TRBV19, the J gene TRBJ1-2, with 7 bases identical to TRBD1. Per the germline V gene, CDR1 is LNHDA and CDR2 is SQIVND (reference sequence). The length of the CDR3 is 15 residues. J lost 0 bases, V lost 5 bases, and 6 bases had no gene match. In DNA form, the CDR3 reads TGTGCCAGTAGTCCCCGGACAGGAGCTAACTATGGCTACACCTTC. This encodes CASSPRTGANYGYTF.

CDR3 residues: CASSIPGVGIYGYTF. DNA for the CDR3: TGTGCCAGTAGTATTCCGGGAGTGGGGATCTATGGCTACACCTTC. The chain employs TRBV19 and TRBJ1-2; no definite D call. The V gene lost 3 bases and the J gene lost 4 bases, with 15 bases spanning the gap. The CDR3 is 15 residues long. Germline V gives CDR1 LNHDA, CDR2 SQIVND (reference sequence). Drawing the rest from reference TRBV19 and TRBJ1-2, the complete variable domain is DGGITQSPKYLFRKEGQNVTLSCEQNLNHDAMYWYRQDPGQGLRLIYYSQIVNDFQKGDIAEGYSVSREKKESFPLTVTSAQKNPTAFYLCASSIPGVGIYGYTFGSGTRLTVV.

In the case of this clone: This same CDR3 is encoded by further DNA sequences in the sample. The V call is TRBV3-1 (or the pseudogene TRBV3-2), the J call TRBJ1-2, with D possibly being TRBD1 (5 bases). Germline assignment: CDR1 LGHDT and CDR2 YNNKEL (reference sequence). The V and J ends lost 3 bases and 2 bases respectively, with 13 bases between them. CDR3 length: 15 residues. The CDR3 region has the DNA TGTGCCAGCAGCCAGGGGACGGGGCTAAACTATGGCTACACCTTC. It specifies CASSQGTGLNYGYTF.

A few counts support this clone. The chain links TRBV2 to TRBJ2-7; D ambiguous. The CDR3 extends over 13 amino acids. V lost 7 bases and J lost 0, with 10 bases in between. Germline-derived CDR1 and CDR2 are SNHLY and FYNNEI. This CDR3 reads CASTLTDSYEQYF. For the CDR3, the DNA is TGTGCCAGCACCCTGACGGACTCCTACGAGCAGTACTTC.

The chain carries TRBV5-4 and TRBJ1-6; 7 nucleotides agree with TRBD1. Unmatched junction bases numbered 7, after V lost 5 bases and J lost 2 bases. Per the germline V gene, CDR1 is SGHNT and CDR2 is YYREEE (reference sequence). This CDR3 has 16 residues. The CDR3 sequence: CASRETGVTYNSPLHF. The CDR3 DNA follows: TGTGCCAGCAGGGAAACAGGGGTCACCTATAATTCACCCCTCCACTTT.